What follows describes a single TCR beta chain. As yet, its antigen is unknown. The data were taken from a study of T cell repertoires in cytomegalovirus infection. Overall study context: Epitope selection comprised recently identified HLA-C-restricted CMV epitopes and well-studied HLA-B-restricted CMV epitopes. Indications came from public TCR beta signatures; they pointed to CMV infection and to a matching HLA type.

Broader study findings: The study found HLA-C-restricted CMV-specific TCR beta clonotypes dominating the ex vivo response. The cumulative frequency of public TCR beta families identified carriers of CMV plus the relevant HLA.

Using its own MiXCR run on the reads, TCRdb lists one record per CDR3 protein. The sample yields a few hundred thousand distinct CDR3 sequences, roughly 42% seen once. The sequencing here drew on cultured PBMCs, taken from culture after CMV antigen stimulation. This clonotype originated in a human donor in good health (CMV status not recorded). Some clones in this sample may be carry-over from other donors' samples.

DNA of the CDR3: TGTGCCACTAGGGACGACGCGATACACGAGCAGTACTTC. The encoded protein is CATRDDAIHEQYF. The genes are TRBV27 and TRBJ2-7; D possibly matches TRBD1 or TRBD2 (5 bases each). V dropped 10 bases and J dropped 5 bases, with 18 bases sitting between them. Germline V lookup: CDR1 MNHEY, CDR2 SMNVEV (reference sequence). CDR3 length: 13 amino acids.